The 4 T cell receptor beta chains presented below share a single source sample, sequenced in a study of blood T cell repertoires in COVID-19. Repertoires were generated with immunoSEQ multiplex PCR, while TCRdb's copy carries only in-frame clones and drops some. Of around 150,000 clones listed, about 88% are singletons. Specimen: peripheral blood. These receptor sequences come from a middle-aged man with acute or convalescent COVID-19.

This chain uses TRBV4-1 with TRBJ1-4, with D possibly being TRBD1 (6 bases). The V end was cut by 0 bases, the J end by 4 bases, with 15 bases between. Germline assignment: CDR1 MGHRA and CDR2 YSYEKL. The length of the CDR3 is 17 residues. As DNA, the CDR3 is TGCGCCAGCAGCCAAGAAGGGGGGGATCCGGGTAATGAAAAACTGTTTTTT. It codes for CASSQEGGDPGNEKLFF.

The CDR3 DNA follows: TGTGCCAGCAGTTTCCGCAGTTACGAGCAGTACTTC. This codes for CASSFRSYEQYF. The V and J genes are TRBV12-3 or TRBV12-4 and TRBJ2-7; D is uncertain. The CDR3 totals 12 residues. V was trimmed by 3 bases and J by 4 bases, leaving 7 bases between them.

The chain links TRBV7-9 to TRBJ2-2; 7 nucleotides agree with TRBD1. Trimming cost V 4 bases and J 6 bases; bases outside gene matches: 14. CDR3 size: 17 residues. Germline CDR1 SEHNR, CDR2 FQNEAQ (reference sequence). CDR3 residues: CASSSWDPDRDPGELFF. The DNA for the CDR3 is TGTGCCAGCAGCTCCTGGGATCCCGACAGGGACCCCGGGGAGCTGTTTTTT.

This sequence joins TRBV7-9 and TRBJ1-3, with D unresolved. Germline V gene lookup returns CDR1 SEHNR and CDR2 FQNEAQ (reference sequence). The CDR3 extends over 18 amino acids. The V gene lost 2 bases and the J gene lost 0 bases, with 17 bases spanning the gap. Written as DNA, the CDR3 is TGTGCCAGCAGCTTAAGCAGGTCCCCTTTTAGCTCTGGAAACACCATATATTTT. Its translation is CASSLSRSPFSSGNTIYF.